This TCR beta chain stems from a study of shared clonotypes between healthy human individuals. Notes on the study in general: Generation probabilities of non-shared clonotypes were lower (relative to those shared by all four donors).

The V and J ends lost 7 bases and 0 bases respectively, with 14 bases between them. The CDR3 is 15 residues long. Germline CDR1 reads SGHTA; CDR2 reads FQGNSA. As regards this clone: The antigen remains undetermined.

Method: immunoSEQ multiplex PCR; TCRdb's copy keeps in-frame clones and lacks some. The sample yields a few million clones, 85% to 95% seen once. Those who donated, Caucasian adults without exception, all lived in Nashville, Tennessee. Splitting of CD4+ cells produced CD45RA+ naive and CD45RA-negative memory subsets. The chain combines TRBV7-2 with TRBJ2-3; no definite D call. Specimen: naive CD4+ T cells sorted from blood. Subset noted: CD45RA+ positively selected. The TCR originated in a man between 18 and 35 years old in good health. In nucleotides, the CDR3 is TGTGCCAGCACCCCTGACGGCGCTAGCACAGATACGCAGTATTTT. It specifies CASTPDGASTDTQYF.